Presented here are 29 T cell receptor beta chains from one specimen sequenced in a study of cytomegalovirus exposure and HLA in healthy donors. PCR involved 60 Vbeta and 13 Jbeta primers. Using immunoSEQ multiplex PCR, the repertoire was profiled, and TCRdb retains in-frame clones only, with some absent. The sample has roughly 80,000 clones. Specimen: PBMCs. The receptors here all came from a woman aged 25-40 years in good health and CMV-seronegative.

V usage is TRBV6-5 and J usage is TRBJ1-1; D is undetermined. The CDR3 covers 14 residues. The ends were cut back, 6 bases at V and 1 base at J, with 12 bases in the middle. CDR1 and CDR2 (germline): MNHEY, SVGAGI. The CDR3, as DNA: TGTGCCAGCAGCACCACCCCGGGGAACACTGAAGCTTTCTTT. Its translation: CASSTTPGNTEAFF.

This chain uses TRBV6-1 with TRBJ2-1; D is unclear. CDR1 MNHNS and CDR2 SASEGT come from the germline V gene. This CDR3 comprises 15 residues. V was cut by 4 bases and J by 0 bases, with 10 bases left in between. The CDR3 nucleotides are TGTGCCAGCAGTGCCAGGTTGAGCTCCTACAATGAGCAGTTCTTC. It yields the protein CASSARLSSYNEQFF.

The chain carries TRBV2 and TRBJ2-1; a weak D match, TRBD2 (5 bases). The germline gives CDR1 SNHLY, CDR2 FYNNEI. V was pared by 7 bases and J by 2 bases, with 21 bases between. The CDR3 totals 17 residues. DNA for the CDR3: TGTGCCAGCAACCGAAAGGCCAGCGGAGTGGCCTACAATGAGCAGTTCTTC. Its translation: CASNRKASGVAYNEQFF.

The chain recombines TRBV30 with TRBJ2-1; tentatively, D is TRBD2 (5 bases). Germline CDR1 is GTSNPN and CDR2 is SVGIG (reference sequence). V was shortened by 0 bases and J by 5 bases, with 11 bases between the two germline ends. CDR3 length: 14 residues. CDR3 sequence (DNA): TGTGCCTGGAGTGTTAGTAGCGCGGACAATGAGCAGTTCTTC. Translation: CAWSVSSADNEQFF.

The chain carries TRBV7-9 and TRBJ1-1, with D possibly matching TRBD1 (6 bases). The V and J ends lost 0 bases and 2 bases respectively, with 13 bases between them. The CDR3 is 16 amino acids. The V gene's germline CDR1 is SEHNR and CDR2 FQNEAQ (reference sequence). The CDR3 sequence is CASSLAQGHGNTEAFF. The CDR3 DNA follows: TGTGCCAGCAGCTTAGCGCAGGGACACGGAAACACTGAAGCTTTCTTT.

The chain links TRBV7-9 to TRBJ2-1, with a possible D match to TRBD1 (5 bases). CDR1 is SEHNR and CDR2 is FQNEAQ in the germline V gene (reference sequence). The CDR3 sequence is 12 residues long. The V and J ends lost 7 bases and 12 bases respectively, with 16 bases between them. As DNA, the CDR3 is TGTGCCAGCACCCAGGGTAGGGATCCGCAGTTCTTC. Amino acids: CASTQGRDPQFF.

The chain has TRBV13 and TRBJ2-2; no clear D. Germline V lookup: CDR1 PRHDT, CDR2 FYEKMQ (reference sequence). There are 13 residues in the CDR3. The germline V and J ends were trimmed by 0 bases and 4 bases, with 3 bases remaining between them. CDR3 in amino acids: CASSLGSTGELFF. The CDR3 DNA is TGTGCCAGCAGCTTAGGGAGCACCGGGGAGCTGTTTTTT.

The chain is built from TRBV29-1 and TRBJ2-2; TRBD2 aligns across 9 bases. The germline CDR1 and CDR2 sequences are SQVTM and ANQGSEA. V shed 5 bases and J 0 bases; nucleotides not matched to a gene: 1. CDR3 length equals 14 residues. As DNA, the CDR3 is TGCAGCGTTCGGACTAGCGCGAACACCGGGGAGCTGTTTTTT. This sequence encodes CSVRTSANTGELFF.

J is TRBJ2-7 and V is TRBV5-4; TRBD1 matches at 7 bases. Germline-derived CDR1 and CDR2 are SGHNT and YYREEE (reference sequence). V was clipped by 4 bases and J by 6 bases; unmatched bases: 7. This CDR3 comprises 13 residues. This CDR3 is CASSNPPGGEQYF. The CDR3 DNA sequence: TGTGCCAGCAGCAATCCCCCAGGGGGCGAGCAGTACTTC.

This chain uses TRBV27 with TRBJ2-7; 8 nucleotides match TRBD1. From germline, CDR1 is MNHEY and CDR2 SMNVEV (reference sequence). The CDR3 is 15 amino acids. V dropped 2 bases and J dropped 7; count of bases not matched to a gene: 10. CDR3 protein: CASSLEPGGYGEQYF. CDR3 nucleotides: TGTGCCAGCAGTTTAGAGCCAGGGGGCTATGGGGAGCAGTACTTC.

The genes are TRBV10-2 and TRBJ2-1; 8 positions agree with TRBD2. The germline V gene encodes CDR1 WSHSY and CDR2 SAAADI. The ends lost 5 bases at V and 4 bases at J; junction bases unmatched: 10. The CDR3 totals 16 residues. CDR3 in amino acids: CASSRDSGRSYNEQFF. CDR3 DNA: TGCGCCAGCAGTCGTGACAGCGGGAGATCGTACAATGAGCAGTTCTTC.

This sequence joins TRBV30 and TRBJ1-4, with D tentatively TRBD1 (5 bases). The CDR3 is made up of 13 amino acids. Germline-derived CDR1 and CDR2 are GTSNPN and SVGIG (reference sequence). V lost 2 bases, J lost 3 bases, and 7 bases lay in between. DNA of the CDR3: TGTGCCTGGAGTTTACAGGCTAATGAAAAACTGTTTTTT. It specifies CAWSLQANEKLFF.

The J gene is TRBJ1-2, the V gene TRBV30, with a weak D call TRBD1 (6 bases). The germline V gene has CDR1 GTSNPN and CDR2 SVGIG (reference sequence). The CDR3 length is 13 residues. V was clipped by 2 bases and J by 5 bases, with 12 bases between them. DNA for the CDR3: TGTGCCTGGAGTCAGGGACAAAAGTATGGCTACACCTTC. Amino acids: CAWSQGQKYGYTF.

This chain links TRBV4-1 with TRBJ2-3, with 9 bases matching TRBD2. Germline lookup yields CDR1 MGHRA and CDR2 YSYEKL. J lost 0 bases, V lost 4 bases, and 8 bases had no gene match. The CDR3 runs 17 residues. The CDR3 loop is CASSLPTSGPSTDTQYF. The CDR3 DNA reads TGCGCCAGCAGCCTACCCACTAGCGGGCCGAGCACAGATACGCAGTATTTT.

This chain connects TRBV28 to TRBJ2-1; D possibly corresponds to TRBD2 (6 bases). The germline V gene encodes CDR1 MDHEN and CDR2 SYDVKM. Trimming removed 3 bases from V and 0 bases from J, with 6 bases in between. There are 14 residues in the CDR3. This CDR3 is CASSLEGSYNEQFF. CDR3 in DNA: TGTGCCAGCAGTTTGGAGGGCTCCTACAATGAGCAGTTCTTC.

The chain is built from TRBV30 and TRBJ2-7, with 9 bases lining up with TRBD1. CDR3 size: 14 residues. Germline V gene sequence: CDR1 GTSNPN, CDR2 SVGIG (reference sequence). Losses at the gene ends were 5 bases for V and 4 bases for J; bases not matched to a gene: 9. DNA for the CDR3: TGTGCCTGGGGAACAGGGGGCAGCGTATACGAGCAGTACTTC. Translated: CAWGTGGSVYEQYF.

The chain links TRBV19 to TRBJ1-2, with D unclear. Trimming cost V 0 bases and J 3 bases, with 8 bases left between them. Germline V gene data show CDR1 as LNHDA and CDR2 as SQIVND (reference sequence). The CDR3 totals 14 residues. Written as DNA, the CDR3 is TGTGCCAGTAGTATAGATCGGAGGGACTATGGCTACACCTTC. It codes for CASSIDRRDYGYTF.

The chain couples TRBV4-1 to TRBJ2-7; 10 bases are shared with TRBD1. With V trimmed by 4 bases and J by 5 bases, 5 bases remained unmatched. From germline, CDR1 is MGHRA and CDR2 YSYEKL. The CDR3 covers 14 residues. DNA of the CDR3: TGCGCCAGCAGCCCGGGACAGGGGATCGACGAGCAGTACTTC. Translated: CASSPGQGIDEQYF.

CDR3 nucleotide sequence: TGTGCCAGCAGCCTCAGCGGGAGTCCCACCGGGGAGCTGTTTTTT. Its protein is CASSLSGSPTGELFF. This chain links TRBV5-4 with TRBJ2-2, with 8 bases that match TRBD2. Germline V gene data show CDR1 as SGHNT and CDR2 as YYREEE (reference sequence). Trimming took 4 bases from V and 4 from J; bases not matched to a gene: 6. The CDR3 extends over 15 amino acids.

The rearrangement uses TRBV18 and TRBJ2-5; maybe TRBD1 (5 bases). The CDR3 has 14 residues. Germline CDR1 KGHSH, CDR2 LQKENI. V lost 4 bases, J lost 3 bases, and 12 bases lay in between. The CDR3 DNA reads as TGTGCCAGCTCACGCCTCGGCAGGGAAGAGACCCAGTACTTC. Its protein is CASSRLGREETQYF.

The V and J genes are TRBV15 and TRBJ2-5, with D perhaps TRBD1 (5 bases). CDR1 and CDR2 (germline): LNHNV, YYDKDF (reference sequence). The CDR3 contains 14 residues. V lost 1 base to trimming and J lost 0 bases, with 6 bases between them. DNA for the CDR3: TGTGCCACCAGCAGAGCAGGGTACCAAGAGACCCAGTACTTC. It is translated as CATSRAGYQETQYF.

This chain connects TRBV19 to TRBJ2-4, with 7 nucleotides matching TRBD2. The CDR3 totals 14 residues. Germline V lookup: CDR1 LNHDA, CDR2 SQIVND (reference sequence). The trim removed 6 bases at V and 5 bases at J, leaving 7 bases unmatched. The DNA of the CDR3 is TGTGCCAGTAGGAAGCTAGGGAGGGAAAACATTCAGTACTTC. This translates into CASRKLGRENIQYF.

The chain employs TRBV7-9 and TRBJ1-4; 9 nucleotides match TRBD1. In germline, CDR1 is SEHNR, CDR2 FQNEAQ (reference sequence). The CDR3 has 15 residues. The J segment lost 6 bases and the V segment lost 5 bases, leaving 7 bases of the junction unmatched. CDR3 in DNA: TGTGCCAGCAGCCCACAGGGGGCGACGGATGAAAAACTGTTTTTT. Its translation: CASSPQGATDEKLFF. Full variable domain (outside the CDR3, taken from reference TRBV7-9 and TRBJ1-4): DTGVSQNPRHKITKRGQNVTFRCDPISEHNRLYWYRQTLGQGPEFLTYFQNEAQLEKSRLLSDRFSAERPKGSFSTLEIQRTEQGDSAMYLCASSPQGATDEKLFFGSGTQLSVL.

The rearrangement uses TRBV30 and TRBJ2-4; weak D call: TRBD1 (6 bases). The CDR3 loop spans 18 amino acids. The germline CDR1 and CDR2 sequences are GTSNPN and SVGIG (reference sequence). Trimming took 0 bases from V and 0 from J, leaving 18 bases between them. The CDR3 loop reads CAWSVKSAGVLAKNIQYF. CDR3 coding DNA: TGTGCCTGGAGTGTAAAAAGTGCAGGGGTTTTAGCCAAAAACATTCAGTACTTC.

The chain recombines TRBV7-9 with TRBJ1-4; TRBD1 aligns across 8 bases. This CDR3 has 14 residues. Trimming cost V 1 base and J 7 bases; bases outside gene matches: 2. Germline CDR1 reads SEHNR; CDR2 reads FQNEAQ (reference sequence). CDR3 protein: CASSLGGTGEKLFF. The CDR3 region has the DNA TGTGCCAGCAGCTTAGGCGGGACAGGTGAAAAACTGTTTTTT.

This chain links TRBV4-1 with TRBJ1-1; TRBD1 matches at 11 bases. This CDR3 comprises 15 residues. V lost 1 base, J lost 6 bases, and 4 bases stayed unmatched. Germline assignment: CDR1 MGHRA and CDR2 YSYEKL. The CDR3 sequence: CASSQVDRGPSEAFF. The CDR3 region has the DNA TGCGCCAGCAGCCAAGTGGACAGGGGGCCTTCTGAAGCTTTCTTT.

The V gene is TRBV30, the J gene TRBJ1-2; perhaps TRBD1 as D (5 bases). Germline CDR1 GTSNPN, CDR2 SVGIG (reference sequence). This CDR3 contains 13 residues. The ends were cut back, 0 bases at V and 4 bases at J, with 9 bases in the middle. In DNA, the CDR3 is TGTGCCTGGAGTGTAGGGCAGGGCTATGGCTACACCTTC. It encodes CAWSVGQGYGYTF. Variable domain in full (rest from reference TRBV30 and TRBJ1-2): SQTIHQWPATLVQPVGSPLSLECTVEGTSNPNLYWYRQAAGRGLQLLFYSVGIGQISSEVPQNLSASRPQDRQFILSSKKLLLSDSGFYLCAWSVGQGYGYTFGSGTRLTVV.

The V and J genes are TRBV7-2 and TRBJ2-7; a possible D gene is TRBD1 (6 bases). V lost 8 bases and J lost 5, with 16 bases in between. Germline CDR1 and CDR2: SGHTA and FQGNSA. This CDR3 has 13 residues. CDR3 sequence: CASGIQGIDEQYF. CDR3 coding DNA: TGTGCCAGCGGAATACAGGGCATCGACGAGCAGTACTTC.

V gene TRBV11-2 combines with J gene TRBJ2-7; 7 positions agree with TRBD1. Germline-derived CDR1 and CDR2 are SGHAT and FQNNGV. Trimming removed 0 bases from V and 2 bases from J; junction bases left unmatched: 4. The CDR3 loop spans 15 amino acids. As DNA, the CDR3 is TGTGCCAGCAGCTTAGAGAGACAGGGCGCCTACGAGCAGTACTTC. Residues: CASSLERQGAYEQYF.